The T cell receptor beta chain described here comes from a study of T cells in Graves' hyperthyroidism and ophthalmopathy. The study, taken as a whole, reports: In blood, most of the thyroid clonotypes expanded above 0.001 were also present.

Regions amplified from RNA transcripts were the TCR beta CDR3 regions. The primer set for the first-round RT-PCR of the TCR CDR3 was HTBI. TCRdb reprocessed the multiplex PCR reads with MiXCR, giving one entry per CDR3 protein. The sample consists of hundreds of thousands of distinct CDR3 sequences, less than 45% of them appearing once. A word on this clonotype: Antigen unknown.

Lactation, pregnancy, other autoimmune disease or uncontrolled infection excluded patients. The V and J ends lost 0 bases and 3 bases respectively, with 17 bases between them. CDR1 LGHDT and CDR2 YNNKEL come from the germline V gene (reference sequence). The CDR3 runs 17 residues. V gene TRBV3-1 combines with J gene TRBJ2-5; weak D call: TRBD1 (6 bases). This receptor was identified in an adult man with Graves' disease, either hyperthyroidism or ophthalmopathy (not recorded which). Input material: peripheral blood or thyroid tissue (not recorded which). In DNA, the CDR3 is TGTGCCAGCAGCCAAGATCCGACAGGTGTGGGGAAAGAGACCCAGTACTTC. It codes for CASSQDPTGVGKETQYF.